This is a list of T cell receptor beta chains from one sample in a study of T cell changes during pregnancy in multiple sclerosis. Measured with immunoSEQ multiplex PCR; TCRdb has only the in-frame clones, and not every one. Of some 67,000 clones in the sample, 92% were seen once. The sequencing used peripheral blood, collected after pregnancy. All receptors derive from a female donor with multiple sclerosis, enrolled in a pregnancy study. CDR3s leave out the opening cysteine and the closing phenylalanine or tryptophan. Each record gives: V gene, J gene, CDR3 protein.

v_call: TRBV27
j_call: TRBJ2-1
cdr3_aa: ASSLILAEYNEQF

v_call: TRBV7-2
j_call: TRBJ1-2
cdr3_aa: ASSLGAVSYGYT

v_call: TRBV7-2
j_call: TRBJ2-3
cdr3_aa: ASLPRSTDTQY

v_call: TRBV2
j_call: TRBJ1-4
cdr3_aa: ASKRDRTNEKLF

v_call: TRBV5-1
j_call: TRBJ2-7
cdr3_aa: ASSFGSRDIFHEQY

v_call: TRBV14
j_call: TRBJ2-7
cdr3_aa: ASSQQLDSSYEQY

v_call: TRBV10-3
j_call: TRBJ2-1
cdr3_aa: AISESRPSGNEQF

v_call: TRBV6-1
j_call: TRBJ2-2
cdr3_aa: ASTKGFTGELF

v_call: TRBV7-9
j_call: TRBJ1-1
cdr3_aa: ASSLVETATEAF

v_call: TRBV6-1
j_call: TRBJ2-1
cdr3_aa: ASIRLAGGYNEQF

v_call: TRBV10-3
j_call: TRBJ1-1
cdr3_aa: AISDRDSSLTWNTEAF

v_call: TRBV28
j_call: TRBJ2-1
cdr3_aa: ASSLSWGRRAYNEQF

v_call: TRBV5-1
j_call: TRBJ2-1
cdr3_aa: ASSPTGTYHNEQF

v_call: TRBV2
j_call: TRBJ2-7
cdr3_aa: ASRPTTSGSYEQY

v_call: TRBV30
j_call: TRBJ1-3
cdr3_aa: AWEDWSSGNTIY

v_call: TRBV5-6
j_call: TRBJ1-5
cdr3_aa: ASSKGQINQPQH

v_call: TRBV13
j_call: TRBJ1-3
cdr3_aa: ASSSPELYTRNTIY

v_call: TRBV5-1
j_call: TRBJ2-7
cdr3_aa: ASSLDPRAYEQY

v_call: TRBV7-2
j_call: TRBJ2-2
cdr3_aa: ASSPRLGANTGELF

v_call: TRBV5-1
j_call: TRBJ1-1
cdr3_aa: ASSPYSTGYTEAF

v_call: TRBV19
j_call: TRBJ1-5
cdr3_aa: ASSIRRQGFFDSNQPQH

v_call: TRBV11-2
j_call: TRBJ2-2
cdr3_aa: ASSRLTEVGELF

v_call: TRBV6-1
j_call: TRBJ2-5
cdr3_aa: ASRYSPTGETQY

v_call: TRBV14
j_call: TRBJ2-1
cdr3_aa: ASGRLAGFNEQF

v_call: TRBV2
j_call: TRBJ1-1
cdr3_aa: ASSEVGRATEAF

v_call: TRBV30
j_call: TRBJ2-3
cdr3_aa: AWGGQGTQY

v_call: TRBV21-1
j_call: TRBJ2-3
cdr3_aa: ASSKKLAGCTDTQY

v_call: TRBV4-2
j_call: TRBJ2-3
cdr3_aa: ASSQGGGADTQY

v_call: TRBV6-5
j_call: TRBJ2-5
cdr3_aa: ASSRTGEETQY

v_call: TRBV28
j_call: TRBJ2-7
cdr3_aa: ATQGSYEQY

v_call: TRBV6-6
j_call: TRBJ1-3
cdr3_aa: ASSSTGTGSGNTIY

v_call: TRBV5-1
j_call: TRBJ2-1
cdr3_aa: ASSAPSSYNEQF

v_call: TRBV7-2
j_call: TRBJ2-7
cdr3_aa: ASSFDRQHSYEQY

v_call: TRBV20-1
j_call: TRBJ2-7
cdr3_aa: SASDNREQY

v_call: TRBV29-1
j_call: TRBJ1-2
cdr3_aa: SVVGPKAAYGYT

v_call: TRBV6-6
j_call: TRBJ2-3
cdr3_aa: ASRGAGGHTDTQY

v_call: TRBV9
j_call: TRBJ2-7
cdr3_aa: ASSVDRASPYEQY

v_call: TRBV5-1
j_call: TRBJ1-2
cdr3_aa: ASSLGTDYGYT

v_call: TRBV10-3
j_call: TRBJ1-1
cdr3_aa: AISGSGRMDTEAF

v_call: TRBV19
j_call: TRBJ2-2
cdr3_aa: ASSIPLTGELF

v_call: TRBV5-1
j_call: TRBJ2-1
cdr3_aa: ASSSGAYNEQF

v_call: TRBV6-1
j_call: TRBJ2-5
cdr3_aa: ASRRGGGVWKTQY

v_call: TRBV7-9
j_call: TRBJ2-5
cdr3_aa: ASSTTGGTETQY

v_call: TRBV5-1
j_call: TRBJ2-1
cdr3_aa: ASSLGLAVNEQF

v_call: TRBV5-1
j_call: TRBJ2-1
cdr3_aa: ASSLVRADYNEQF

v_call: TRBV27
j_call: TRBJ2-3
cdr3_aa: ASSSLAGGLRDTQY

v_call: TRBV14
j_call: TRBJ1-4
cdr3_aa: ASSQEGPGGNEKLF

v_call: TRBV10-3
j_call: TRBJ1-2
cdr3_aa: AISEGQGNGYT

v_call: TRBV10-2
j_call: TRBJ2-1
cdr3_aa: ASSDWLGEAPYNEQF

v_call: TRBV5-4
j_call: TRBJ2-2
cdr3_aa: ASSFAGAVTGELF

v_call: TRBV10-3
j_call: TRBJ2-1
cdr3_aa: AIRDSTSGGYNEQF

v_call: TRBV5-8
j_call: TRBJ2-7
cdr3_aa: ASSARGRRTSYEQY

v_call: TRBV6-6
j_call: TRBJ2-7
cdr3_aa: ASRQGQHHEQY

v_call: TRBV27
j_call: TRBJ2-7
cdr3_aa: ASSISGRAYEQY